These T cell receptor beta chains were read from a single sample in a study of T-cell reconstitution after alpha-beta-depleted transplantation in children. TCRdb itself ran the PCR reads through MiXCR, one entry per CDR3 protein. The sample lists approximately 350,000 distinct CDR3 sequences, about 14% occurring once. The material sequenced was PBMCs, taken from the stem cell graft. The receptors shown here come from a human donor who donated a stem cell graft to a child with Fanconi anemia. CDR3s include the opening cysteine and the closing phenylalanine or tryptophan. D genes are given only for firm matches. Clone size appears in some rows only: once, few, many, or a class for an expanded clone.

>TRBJ2-3|once|NA|TRBV7-2
TGTGCCAGCAGCTTAGGCGCCCACCTCACAGATACGCAGTATTTT
CASSLGAHLTDTQYF
>TRBJ2-7|NA|NA|TRBV5-1
TGCGCCAGCAGCTTTACAGGGTCCGACGAGCAGTACTTC
CASSFTGSDEQYF
>TRBJ2-2|NA|NA|TRBV19
TGTGCCAGTAGCCAAAAGGCAGGGGCCCCCATCACCGGGGAGCTGTTTTTT
CASSQKAGAPITGELFF
>TRBJ2-5|NA|TRBD1|TRBV14
TGTGCCAGCAGCCTAAGGCCAGGGGGCGACGAGGGAGAGACCCAGTACTTC
CASSLRPGGDEGETQYF
>TRBJ2-2|many|NA|TRBV9
TGTGCCAGCAGCTTTTTTGACAGAAACACCGGGGAGCTGTTTTTT
CASSFFDRNTGELFF
>TRBJ1-1|few|NA|TRBV12-3/TRBV12-4
TGTGCCAGCAAAGAACAGCGTTTTAACACTGAAGCTTTCTTT
CASKEQRFNTEAFF
>TRBJ2-1|few|NA|TRBV4-3
TGCGCCAGCAGCCAAGACTTAAGGGATATAAACTACAATGAGCAGTTCTTC
CASSQDLRDINYNEQFF
>TRBJ2-1|many|NA|TRBV6-5
TGTGCCAGCAGTTACATCCAGGGCTACAATGAGCAGTTCTTC
CASSYIQGYNEQFF
>TRBJ1-1|few|NA|TRBV10-3
TGTGCCATCAGTGGGACTACTGGGAACACTGAAGCTTTCTTT
CAISGTTGNTEAFF
>TRBJ1-1|many|TRBD1|TRBV4-3
TGCGCCAGCAGCCAAGATTTGGGGACAGGGGCTGAAGCTTTCTTT
CASSQDLGTGAEAFF
>TRBJ2-2|NA|TRBD1|TRBV20-1
TGCAGTGCTAGAGAGATTAACAGGGGGAACACCGGGGAGCTGTTTTTT
CSAREINRGNTGELFF
>TRBJ2-1|few|NA|TRBV11-2
TGTGCCAGCAGCTTAGGGTGGCAGGACCAAAACAATGAGCAGTTCTTC
CASSLGWQDQNNEQFF
>TRBJ1-1|once|TRBD1|TRBV6-4
TGTGCCAGCAGTGACTTGAACAGGGGGGAAGCTTTCTTT
CASSDLNRGEAFF
>TRBJ1-2|many|NA|TRBV4-3
TGCGCCAGCAGCCAAGACTACGGTGACTATGGCTACACCTTC
CASSQDYGDYGYTF
>TRBJ1-6|few|NA|TRBV6-1
TGTGCCAGTCAAGGCTGGGGTTCCGATTCACCCCTCCACTTT
CASQGWGSDSPLHF
>TRBJ2-5|many|TRBD2|TRBV12-3/TRBV12-4
TGTGCCAGCAGTTCCGGGACTAGGAGTACCCAGTACTTC
CASSSGTRSTQYF
>TRBJ2-7|NA|NA|TRBV10-3
TGTGCCATCAGTGATCCTGACGCTTCCGCCTACGAGCAGTACTTC
CAISDPDASAYEQYF
>TRBJ2-1|NA|NA|TRBV5-1
TGCGCCAGCAGCTTGGGAGCGGACGGTAATGAGCAGTTCTTC
CASSLGADGNEQFF
>TRBJ2-5|NA|TRBD2|TRBV20-1
TGCAGTGCTAGTCGCGGACTAGCCCAAGAGACCCAGTACTTC
CSASRGLAQETQYF
>TRBJ2-2|few|NA|TRBV6-1
TGTGCCAGCAACCGGGCCTACCCCCCGAAAAGGACCGGGGAGCTGTTTTTT
CASNRAYPPKRTGELFF
>TRBJ1-1|NA|NA|TRBV5-1
TGCGCCAGCAGCCAGAACTTGAACACTGAAGCTTTCTTT
CASSQNLNTEAFF
>TRBJ1-1|NA|NA|TRBV28
TGTGCCAGCAGCCCCTTGGGAGAGTACACTGAAGCTTTCTTT
CASSPLGEYTEAFF
>TRBJ1-1|few|NA|TRBV11-2
TGTGCCAGCAGCCCCCCGCCCGGAGGTAGCAGGGCGGACACTGAAGCTTTCTTT
CASSPPPGGSRADTEAFF
>TRBJ1-2|few|NA|TRBV6-5
TGTGCCAGCAGTTACGCCCCGAACTATGGCTACACCTTC
CASSYAPNYGYTF
>TRBJ1-4|few|NA|TRBV7-2
TGTGCCAGCAGCGAATCCGGGGCCGCTGAAAAACTGTTTTTT
CASSESGAAEKLFF
>TRBJ2-1|many|NA|TRBV4-3
TGCGCCAGCAGCCCGGGACTGAGAAACAATGAGCAGTTCTTC
CASSPGLRNNEQFF
>TRBJ1-1|NA|NA|TRBV18
TGTGCCAGCTCACCACCGGTTGGACGGGGGAACACTGAAGCTTTCTTT
CASSPPVGRGNTEAFF
>TRBJ1-6|NA|NA|TRBV20-1
TGCAGTGCTAGAGATCTGGCACCTCGGTCCTATAATTCACCCCTCCACTTT
CSARDLAPRSYNSPLHF
>TRBJ2-7|few|NA|TRBV4-1
TGCGCCAGCAGCCAAGAAGGACGGGGGTCCTACGAGCAGTACTTC
CASSQEGRGSYEQYF
>TRBJ1-1|few|TRBD1|TRBV20-1
TGCAGTGTAAATGTAATGGACAGGTTGAACACTGAAGCTTTCTTT
CSVNVMDRLNTEAFF
>TRBJ2-4|many|TRBD1|TRBV4-1
TGCGCCAGCAGCCACCCCTGGGACAGGGAAGGGAACATTCAGTACTTC
CASSHPWDREGNIQYF
>TRBJ1-3|NA|NA|TRBV29-1
TGCAGCGGCTTGACCAGCTCTGGAAACACCATATATTTT
CSGLTSSGNTIYF
>TRBJ2-1|many|TRBD2|TRBV6-2/TRBV6-3
TGTGCCAGCAGTTACGTACTAGCGGGTTACAATGAGCAGTTCTTC
CASSYVLAGYNEQFF
>TRBJ1-1|few|TRBD1|TRBV20-1
TGCAGTGCTAGAGATAGGGCAGGGGGCCCGTTAACTGAAGCTTTCTTT
CSARDRAGGPLTEAFF
>TRBJ2-1|many|TRBD1|TRBV28
TGTGCCAGCACTAGACCCTCACAGGGGGTCAGCTCCTACAATGAGCAGTTCTTC
CASTRPSQGVSSYNEQFF
>TRBJ1-1|NA|NA|TRBV12-3/TRBV12-4
TGTGCCAGCAGTTTTAGCGTGGGGGGAGCTGAAGCTTTCTTT
CASSFSVGGAEAFF
>TRBJ1-4|NA|TRBD1|TRBV20-1
TGCAGTGCTAGACACGGGACAGCTTTTGATTGGAATGAAAAACTGTTTTTT
CSARHGTAFDWNEKLFF
>TRBJ2-3|many|NA|TRBV2
TGTGCCAGCAGTGAAGCGCCGGGGGACACAGATACGCAGTATTTT
CASSEAPGDTDTQYF
>TRBJ2-1|NA|NA|TRBV5-1
TGCGCCAGCAGCTTGCCCCTCGGTTCCCACAATGAGCAGTTCTTC
CASSLPLGSHNEQFF
>TRBJ2-5|NA|NA|TRBV5-1
TGCGCCAGCAGCGCCGGCGGGGCGGGGTATGGTGTAGAGACCCAGTACTTC
CASSAGGAGYGVETQYF
>TRBJ1-6|many|NA|TRBV12-3/TRBV12-4
TGTGCCAGCAGTGAACAGGGCCGGGGTTCACCCCTCCACTTT
CASSEQGRGSPLHF
>TRBJ2-1|few|NA|TRBV20-1
TGCAGTGCTAGAGATTCCCGAAGCTCCTACAATGAGCAGTTCTTC
CSARDSRSSYNEQFF
>TRBJ2-7|NA|TRBD1|TRBV30
TGTGCCTGGAGCGTACTTGGGACAGGGGGCTACGAGCAGTACTTC
CAWSVLGTGGYEQYF
>TRBJ2-5|few|TRBD2|TRBV4-2
TGTGCCAGCAGCCAGGGGACTAGCGGGGGAGGGCAAGAGACCCAGTACTTC
CASSQGTSGGGQETQYF
>TRBJ2-7|many|TRBD2|TRBV7-8
TGTGCCAGCAGCTTAGAGGCGACTAGCGGGGTCTACGAGCAGTACTTC
CASSLEATSGVYEQYF
>TRBJ2-5|NA|NA|TRBV5-1
TGCGCCAGCAGCCTAAATTCAGCGTTAGCGGAGACCCAGTACTTC
CASSLNSALAETQYF
>TRBJ2-1|NA|TRBD1|TRBV27
TGTGCCAGCAGTTTCACGCCCCCGGGACAGGGGAATGAGCAGTTCTTC
CASSFTPPGQGNEQFF
>TRBJ2-7|NA|NA|TRBV28
TGTGCCAGCAGTTCGTTACAGGGGACTTTAACCTACGAGCAGTACTTC
CASSSLQGTLTYEQYF
>TRBJ1-5|NA|NA|TRBV7-1
TGTGCCAGCAGCCCTCTCCCCCGGGCCAACAATCAGCCCCAGCATTTT
CASSPLPRANNQPQHF
>TRBJ2-2|NA|NA|TRBV5-1
TGCGCCAGCAGTTGGCAGGCAGGGACCGGGGAGCTGTTTTTT
CASSWQAGTGELFF
>TRBJ2-5|NA|TRBD1|TRBV29-1
TGCAGCGTTGACTGGACAGGGACGGGAGAGACCCAGTACTTC
CSVDWTGTGETQYF
>TRBJ2-1|NA|NA|TRBV18
TGTGCCAGCTCACCCACTGACAGCCCGGTCAATGAGCAGTTCTTC
CASSPTDSPVNEQFF
>TRBJ1-1|few|NA|TRBV5-7
TGTGCCAGCAGCTTCGGGGCGGGCAGAGACACTGAAGCTTTCTTT
CASSFGAGRDTEAFF
>TRBJ2-2|NA|NA|TRBV4-2
TGTGCCAGCAGCCTCCTCGGTCGGTCGCCGGAAACCGGGGAGCTGTTTTTT
CASSLLGRSPETGELFF
>TRBJ1-6|few|NA|TRBV25-1
TGTGCCAGCAGTGAAGAAGCGGGGGCCAATTCACCCCTCCACTTT
CASSEEAGANSPLHF